These 22 T cell receptor beta chains were sequenced from one sample in a study of cytomegalovirus exposure and HLA in healthy donors. It was with 60 Vbeta and 13 Jbeta primers that the PCR ran. Some clones are missing from TCRdb's copy, which holds only in-frame ones; the method was immunoSEQ multiplex PCR. The data hold 170,000 or so clones, with 84% observed a single time. The sequenced sample was PBMCs. Receptor source: a girl between 10 and 17 years old in good health and CMV-seropositive.

This chain links TRBV5-4 with TRBJ2-7; D ambiguous. The CDR3 is 9 amino acids. Germline CDR1 is SGHNT and CDR2 is YYREEE (reference sequence). V dropped 9 bases and J dropped 3 bases, with 4 bases sitting between them. The CDR3 region has the DNA TGTGCCACCCACTACGAGCAGTACTTC. Its protein product is CATHYEQYF. The whole variable domain, filled in from reference TRBV5-4 and TRBJ2-7, reads ETGVTQSPTHLIKTRGQQVTLRCSSQSGHNTVSWYQQALGQGPQFIFQYYREEENGRGNFPPRFSGLQFPNYSSELNVNALELDDSALYLCATHYEQYFGPGTRLTVT.

V is TRBV12-5 and J is TRBJ2-5; 7 positions agree with TRBD2. This CDR3 is built from 18 residues. The germline CDR1 and CDR2 sequences are LGHNT and FRNRAP. V lost 0 bases to trimming and J lost 5 bases; unmatched junction nucleotides: 15. The CDR3 sequence: CASGLVLTGTTSEETQYF. The CDR3 bases are TGTGCTAGTGGTTTGGTACTCACTGGGACTACCTCCGAGGAGACCCAGTACTTC.

This clone appeared a single time. Other DNA sequences from this sample encode an identical CDR3 as well. This sequence joins TRBV6-4 and TRBJ2-3, with D possibly TRBD1 on 5 matching bases. Germline loops: CDR1 MRHNA, CDR2 SNTAGT. The CDR3 has 13 residues. V lost 6 bases to trimming and J lost 0 bases, with 7 bases between them. CDR3 sequence (DNA): TGTGCCAGCAGCTCAGGGAGCACAGATACGCAGTATTTT. Its translation: CASSSGSTDTQYF.

This clone was recorded a few times. The rearrangement links TRBV27 to TRBJ1-1; perhaps TRBD1 as D (6 bases). Trimming pared 11 bases from V and 2 bases from J, leaving 24 bases between. Germline V gene data show CDR1 as MNHEY and CDR2 as SMNVEV (reference sequence). The CDR3 spans 16 residues. CDR3 sequence reads: CAVRRGGVGPNTEAFF. As DNA, the CDR3 is TGTGCCGTCAGGCGGGGGGGCGTAGGGCCTAACACTGAAGCTTTCTTT.

V gene TRBV7-9 combines with J gene TRBJ2-7, with D unclear. Germline lookup yields CDR1 SEHNR and CDR2 FQNEAQ (reference sequence). Trimming cost V 2 bases and J 0 bases, with 8 bases left between them. This CDR3 region has 14 residues. For the CDR3, the DNA is TGTGCCAGCAGCTTACTCAACAACTCCTACGAGCAGTACTTC. Its translation: CASSLLNNSYEQYF.

This clone was seen once. This chain joins TRBV5-1 and TRBJ1-2; D possibly corresponds to TRBD1 (6 bases). Germline V lookup: CDR1 SGHRS, CDR2 YFSETQ. Trimming shortened V by 4 bases and J by 4 bases, and 20 bases separated the two germline ends. The CDR3 runs 16 residues. The CDR3 protein is CASSPRIQGPSYGYTF. DNA for the CDR3: TGCGCCAGCAGCCCCAGGATACAGGGCCCCAGCTATGGCTACACCTTC. Based on the CDR3 plus reference TRBV5-1 and TRBJ1-2, the full variable domain is KAGVTQTPRYLIKTRGQQVTLSCSPISGHRSVSWYQQTPGQGLQFLFEYFSETQRNKGNFPGRFSGRQFSNSRSEMNVSTLELGDSALYLCASSPRIQGPSYGYTFGSGTRLTVV.

In its sample, this clone was seen once. The gene calls are TRBV7-9 and TRBJ2-3; no definite D call. The V end was cut by 1 base, the J end by 2 bases, with 10 bases between. CDR3 size: 15 residues. Germline assignment: CDR1 SEHNR and CDR2 FQNEAQ (reference sequence). CDR3 sequence: CASSLVVPITDTQYF. Here the CDR3 DNA reads TGTGCCAGCAGCTTAGTAGTACCTATCACAGATACGCAGTATTTT.

The J gene is TRBJ2-3, the V gene TRBV7-8; D ambiguous. Germline V lookup: CDR1 SGHVS, CDR2 FQNEAQ. The CDR3 sequence is 14 residues long. V was shortened by 5 bases and J by 0 bases, with 9 bases between the two germline ends. The CDR3 sequence is CASSQTASTDTQYF. CDR3 bases: TGTGCCAGCAGCCAGACTGCCAGCACAGATACGCAGTATTTT.

The V gene is TRBV18, the J gene TRBJ2-2, with D perhaps TRBD1 (5 bases). The CDR3 covers 13 residues. The V gene lost 3 bases and the J gene lost 5 bases, with 7 bases spanning the gap. CDR1 is KGHSH and CDR2 is LQKENI in the germline V gene. The CDR3 here is CASSPPGTGELFF. CDR3 nucleotide sequence: TGTGCCAGCTCACCCCCAGGGACCGGGGAGCTGTTTTTT.

The chain links TRBV5-1 to TRBJ2-1; unclear D gene. The germline V gene has CDR1 SGHRS and CDR2 YFSETQ. Trimming removed 1 base at V and 5 bases at J, with 7 bases between. The CDR3 contains 13 residues. The DNA of the CDR3 is TGCGCCAGCAGCTTGAATTTTAACAATGAGCAGTTCTTC. This gives the protein CASSLNFNNEQFF.

As regards this clone: The sample has other DNA sequences that encode this CDR3 too. This chain joins TRBV6-1 and TRBJ1-1, with a tentative D call TRBD1 (5 bases). V lost 4 bases and J lost 1, with 7 bases in between. The CDR3 consists of 13 residues. Germline CDR1 reads MNHNS; CDR2 reads SASEGT. CDR3 nucleotides: TGTGCCAGCAGTGCGCAGGGGAACACTGAAGCTTTCTTT. Protein sequence: CASSAQGNTEAFF.

DNA for the CDR3: TGTGCCAGTACCCTCAGCGCCCATGGCTACACCTTC. Translating gives CASTLSAHGYTF. This chain connects TRBV19 to TRBJ1-2; D ambiguous. CDR1 is LNHDA, CDR2 SQIVND, per germline (reference sequence). This CDR3 region has 12 residues. V shed 7 bases and J shed 6 bases, with 12 bases lying between them. The variable domain in full, completed from reference TRBV19 and TRBJ1-2, reads DGGITQSPKYLFRKEGQNVTLSCEQNLNHDAMYWYRQDPGQGLRLIYYSQIVNDFQKGDIAEGYSVSREKKESFPLTVTSAQKNPTAFYLCASTLSAHGYTFGSGTRLTVV.

The chain carries TRBV7-8 and TRBJ1-5; TRBD1 matches 7 bases. Germline V gene data show CDR1 as SGHVS and CDR2 as FQNEAQ. Unmatched junction bases numbered 10, after V lost 5 bases and J lost 0 bases. The CDR3 runs 17 residues. The CDR3, as DNA: TGTGCCAGCAGCGTAACCCGGGACAGCCATAGCAATCAGCCCCAGCATTTT. Translated, it gives CASSVTRDSHSNQPQHF.

The chain joins TRBV6-5 to TRBJ2-7; 8 nucleotides agree with TRBD1. The CDR3 extends over 14 amino acids. J gave up 0 bases and V 5 bases, and 3 bases lay outside the gene matches. Germline assignment: CDR1 MNHEY and CDR2 SVGAGI. The CDR3 region has the DNA TGTGCCAGCAGTAGGACAGGGAGCTCCTACGAGCAGTACTTC. Protein: CASSRTGSSYEQYF.

DNA of the CDR3: TGTGCCTGGAGTCGGGCAGGGATCAATCAGCCCCAGCATTTT. Residues: CAWSRAGINQPQHF. The rearrangement uses TRBV30 and TRBJ1-5; D might be TRBD1 (5 bases). Deletions cut 2 bases from V and 3 bases from J, with 11 bases between. This CDR3 is 14 amino acids long. Germline CDR1 reads GTSNPN; CDR2 reads SVGIG (reference sequence).

The rearrangement joins TRBV6-6 to TRBJ1-6, with a weak D call TRBD1 (5 bases). CDR3 length equals 14 residues. The V gene lost 1 base and the J gene lost 11 bases, with 12 bases spanning the gap. CDR1 MNHNY and CDR2 SVGAGI come from the germline V gene (reference sequence). The CDR3 loop reads CASSYFQGKTPLHF. The DNA of the CDR3 is TGTGCCAGCAGTTACTTCCAGGGAAAAACACCCCTCCACTTT.

The chain has TRBV5-1 and TRBJ2-4, with TRBD1 as a possible D gene (6 bases). There are 16 residues in the CDR3. Looked up from germline, CDR1 is SGHRS and CDR2 is YFSETQ. The V gene lost 4 bases and the J gene lost 6 bases, with 20 bases spanning the gap. CDR3 nucleotides: TGCGCCAGCAGCAACCGGACAGCTATACGGGGAAACATTCAGTACTTC. Residues: CASSNRTAIRGNIQYF. Based on the CDR3 plus reference TRBV5-1 and TRBJ2-4, the full variable domain is KAGVTQTPRYLIKTRGQQVTLSCSPISGHRSVSWYQQTPGQGLQFLFEYFSETQRNKGNFPGRFSGRQFSNSRSEMNVSTLELGDSALYLCASSNRTAIRGNIQYFGAGTRLSVL.

CDR3 nucleotide sequence: TGTGCCAGCAGCCTGCGGACAGGGACCACTGAAGCTTTCTTT. It specifies CASSLRTGTTEAFF. V usage is TRBV13 and J usage is TRBJ1-1; 8 bases fit TRBD1. Trimming cost V 5 bases and J 4 bases; bases outside gene matches: 6. The CDR3 totals 14 residues. Looked up from germline, CDR1 is PRHDT and CDR2 is FYEKMQ (reference sequence).

Notes on this clone: A read error may account for a junction end that differs from germline. V and J are TRBV15 and TRBJ1-4; TRBD1 matches 7 bases. The germline V gene has CDR1 LNHNV and CDR2 YYDKDF (reference sequence). CDR3 length equals 17 residues. The CDR3 coding sequence is TGTGCCACCAGCAGAGATTCCACGGACGGCCAGGGGGAAAAACTGCTTTTT. Its translation is CATSRDSTDGQGEKLLF.

The chain couples TRBV5-1 to TRBJ2-7; 9 bases match TRBD1. Germline CDR1 reads SGHRS; CDR2 reads YFSETQ. The CDR3 consists of 14 residues. Germline trimming cut 3 bases from V and 3 bases from J; bases unmatched to any gene: 4. In DNA form, the CDR3 reads TGCGCCAGCAGCTCCAGGACAGGGGTCTACGAGCAGTACTTC. Its translation is CASSSRTGVYEQYF.

The chain combines TRBV7-9 with TRBJ1-1, with D tentatively TRBD1 (5 bases). CDR3 length: 15 amino acids. Germline assignment: CDR1 SEHNR and CDR2 FQNEAQ (reference sequence). V was clipped by 0 bases and J by 6 bases, with 14 bases between them. CDR3 bases: TGTGCCAGCAGCTTAGCGGGCAGGGATCGTTCTGAAGCTTTCTTT. Protein product: CASSLAGRDRSEAFF.

J is TRBJ2-1 and V is TRBV2; unclear D gene. The V end lost 5 bases, the J end lost 7 bases, and 21 bases lay between the germline ends. CDR1 and CDR2 (germline): SNHLY, FYNNEI. The length of the CDR3 is 16 residues. CDR3 DNA sequence: TGTGCCAGCAGTAGCCTAGATCCAGCCTCCTCAAATGAGCAGTTCTTC. It specifies CASSSLDPASSNEQFF.